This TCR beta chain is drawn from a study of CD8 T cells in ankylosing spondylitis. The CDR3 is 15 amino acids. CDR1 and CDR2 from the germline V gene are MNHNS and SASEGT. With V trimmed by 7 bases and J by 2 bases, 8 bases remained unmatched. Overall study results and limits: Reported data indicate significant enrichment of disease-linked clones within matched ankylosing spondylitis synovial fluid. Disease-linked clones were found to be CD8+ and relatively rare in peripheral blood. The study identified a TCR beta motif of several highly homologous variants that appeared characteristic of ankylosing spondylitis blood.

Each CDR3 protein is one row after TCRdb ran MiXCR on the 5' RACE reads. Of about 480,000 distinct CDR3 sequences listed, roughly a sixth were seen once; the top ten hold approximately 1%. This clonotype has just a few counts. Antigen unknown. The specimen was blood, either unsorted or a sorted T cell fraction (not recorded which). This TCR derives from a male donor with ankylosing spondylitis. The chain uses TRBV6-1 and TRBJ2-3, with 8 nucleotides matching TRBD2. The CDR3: CASTTRRGATDTQYF. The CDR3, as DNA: TGTGCCAGCACGACACGGCGGGGGGCCACAGATACGCAGTATTTT.